This TCR beta chain was obtained from a study of identical twins. TCRdb called the 5' RACE reads again in MiXCR, with one record for every CDR3 protein. The sample lists around 490,000 distinct CDR3 sequences, 13% to 15% occurring once. Germline-derived CDR1 and CDR2 are SGDLS and YYNGEE. CDR3 length: 14 amino acids. The ends lost 4 bases at V and 10 bases at J; junction bases unmatched: 10. These data were also filed under a second study, of yellow fever vaccine responses in identical twins.

Source material: CD4+ T cells sorted from blood. V and J are TRBV9 and TRBJ2-4; 8 bases are shared with TRBD2. The origin of this receptor is a young woman in good health. The CDR3 DNA reads TGTGCCAGCAGCCCGGGAGGGGGTCCAGAAATTCAGTACTTC. It codes for CASSPGGGPEIQYF.